A single sample is the source of the 4 T cell receptor beta chains below, sequenced in a study of T cell responses to AZD1222 COVID-19 vaccine. Repertoires were generated with immunoSEQ multiplex PCR, while TCRdb's copy carries only in-frame clones and drops some. The table includes some 140,000 clones, about nine tenths detected once. The sequencing used peripheral blood, collected on day 0 of AZD1222 vaccination. These receptors originate from an adult in good health.

This clone was recorded only once. The rearrangement joins TRBV11-2 to TRBJ1-1, with unresolved D. The CDR3 has 14 amino acids. The V end lost 4 bases, the J end lost 5 bases, and 14 bases lay between the germline ends. Germline loops: CDR1 SGHAT, CDR2 FQNNGV. The CDR3 nucleotides read TGTGCCAGCAGCTACATTAACAGAGGAACTGAAGCTTTCTTT. It codes for CASSYINRGTEAFF.

The gene calls are TRBV10-3 and TRBJ2-7, with 11 bases that match TRBD1. CDR1 is ENHRY and CDR2 is SYGVKD in the germline V gene. The J segment lost 6 bases and the V segment lost 2 bases, leaving 3 bases of the junction unmatched. This CDR3 comprises 14 residues. The CDR3 nucleotides read TGTGCCATCAGTGAGGGACAGGGGGCAATCGAGCAGTACTTC. It codes for CAISEGQGAIEQYF.

The chain recombines TRBV4-1 with TRBJ1-3; D ambiguous. V was clipped by 7 bases and J by 2 bases, with 15 bases between them. The CDR3 sequence is 15 residues long. Germline V gene sequence: CDR1 MGHRA, CDR2 YSYEKL. The CDR3 is CASNPTDGAGNTIYF. DNA of the CDR3: TGCGCCAGCAACCCGACGGACGGCGCTGGAAACACCATATATTTT.

This clone was seen more than once but under ten times. The chain couples TRBV27 to TRBJ1-5; D unclear. V was trimmed by 5 bases and J by 1 base, leaving 6 bases between them. The germline V gene has CDR1 MNHEY and CDR2 SMNVEV (reference sequence). CDR3 length: 13 amino acids. Here the CDR3 DNA reads TGTGCCAGCAGTCGTAAGAGCAATCAGCCCCAGCATTTT. This translates into CASSRKSNQPQHF.